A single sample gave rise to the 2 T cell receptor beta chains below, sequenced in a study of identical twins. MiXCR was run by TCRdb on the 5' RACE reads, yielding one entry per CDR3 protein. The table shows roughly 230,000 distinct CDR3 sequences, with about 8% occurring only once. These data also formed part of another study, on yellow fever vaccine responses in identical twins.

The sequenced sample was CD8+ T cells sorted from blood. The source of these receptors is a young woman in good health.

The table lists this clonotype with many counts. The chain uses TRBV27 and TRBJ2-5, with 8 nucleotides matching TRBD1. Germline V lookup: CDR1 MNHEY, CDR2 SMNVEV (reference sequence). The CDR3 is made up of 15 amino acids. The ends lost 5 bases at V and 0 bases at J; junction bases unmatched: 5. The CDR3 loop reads CASSARQGYQETQYF. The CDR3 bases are TGTGCCAGCAGTGCCAGACAGGGGTACCAAGAGACCCAGTACTTC.

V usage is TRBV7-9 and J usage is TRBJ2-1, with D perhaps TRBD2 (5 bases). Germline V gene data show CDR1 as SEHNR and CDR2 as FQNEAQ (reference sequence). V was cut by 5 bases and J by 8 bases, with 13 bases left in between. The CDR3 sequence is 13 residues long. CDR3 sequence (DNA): TGTGCCAGCAGCCCCACGGGGAGCGATGAGCAGTTCTTC. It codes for CASSPTGSDEQFF.